The 28 T cell receptor beta chains given below trace back to one sample, sequenced in a study of T cell changes during pregnancy in multiple sclerosis. Clones were sequenced by immunoSEQ multiplex PCR, and TCRdb holds only the in-frame ones, with some missing. The data show about 31,000 clones, with about 88% seen just once and about 7% held by the top ten. Sample: CD8+ T cells from peripheral blood mononuclear cells, taken in the second trimester of pregnancy. The receptors stem from a female donor with multiple sclerosis, enrolled in a pregnancy study.

The chain employs TRBV6-4 and TRBJ2-1; 8 nucleotides agree with TRBD2. This CDR3 comprises 16 residues. With V trimmed by 2 bases and J by 5 bases, 8 bases remained unmatched. Germline CDR1 reads MRHNA; CDR2 reads SNTAGT. CDR3 bases: TGTGCCAGCAGTGACAACGGGAGGGCTGCTAACAATGAGCAGTTCTTC. As protein: CASSDNGRAANNEQFF.

This chain uses TRBV27 with TRBJ2-3; 8 bases line up with TRBD1. The J segment lost 4 bases and the V segment lost 3 bases, leaving 0 bases of the junction unmatched. In germline, CDR1 is MNHEY, CDR2 SMNVEV (reference sequence). This CDR3 spans 13 amino acids. The CDR3 sequence: CASSLDRADTQYF. Here the CDR3 DNA reads TGTGCCAGCAGTTTGGACAGGGCAGATACGCAGTATTTT.

The chain links TRBV7-2 to TRBJ2-7; 10 nucleotides agree with TRBD2. Germline CDR1 is SGHTA and CDR2 is FQGNSA. J gave up 4 bases and V 5 bases, and 8 bases lay outside the gene matches. This CDR3 comprises 15 residues. This chain's CDR3 is CASSLGLAVRYEQYF. DNA for the CDR3: TGTGCCAGCAGCCTAGGACTAGCGGTGAGGTACGAGCAGTACTTC.

V usage is TRBV7-9 and J usage is TRBJ2-1; 9 bases are a match to TRBD2. The CDR3 covers 14 residues. Germline CDR1 and CDR2: SEHNR and FQNEAQ (reference sequence). V was pared by 6 bases and J by 7 bases, with 7 bases of the junction left unmatched. The CDR3 bases are TGTGCCAGCAGTGTCGCGGGAGGGCCGAATGAGCAGTTCTTC. This sequence encodes CASSVAGGPNEQFF. Full variable domain (outside the CDR3, taken from reference TRBV7-9 and TRBJ2-1): DTGVSQNPRHKITKRGQNVTFRCDPISEHNRLYWYRQTLGQGPEFLTYFQNEAQLEKSRLLSDRFSAERPKGSFSTLEIQRTEQGDSAMYLCASSVAGGPNEQFFGPGTRLTVL.

This chain uses TRBV19 with TRBJ2-7, with D tentatively TRBD1 (6 bases). The CDR3 runs to 13 residues. Germline CDR1 LNHDA, CDR2 SQIVND (reference sequence). V was trimmed by 5 bases and J by 3 bases, leaving 11 bases between them. CDR3 DNA sequence: TGTGCCAGTAGTGTGGACAGATACTACGAGCAGTACTTC. It codes for CASSVDRYYEQYF. Supplemented by reference TRBV19 and TRBJ2-7, the full variable domain reads DGGITQSPKYLFRKEGQNVTLSCEQNLNHDAMYWYRQDPGQGLRLIYYSQIVNDFQKGDIAEGYSVSREKKESFPLTVTSAQKNPTAFYLCASSVDRYYEQYFGPGTRLTVT.

The gene calls are TRBV6-6 and TRBJ2-1; 11 nucleotides match TRBD2. In germline, CDR1 is MNHNY, CDR2 SVGAGI (reference sequence). CDR3 length: 13 residues. J gave up 14 bases and V 8 bases, and 11 bases lay outside the gene matches. In DNA, the CDR3 is TGTGCCAGCGGGACTAGCGGCCATCCGAGGAAGTTCTTC. Amino acid sequence: CASGTSGHPRKFF.

V and J are TRBV4-2 and TRBJ2-1, with TRBD2 matching over 12 bases. The junction had 3 bases not matched to a gene; V was cut back by 5 bases and J by 1 base. Looked up from germline, CDR1 is LGHNA and CDR2 is YNFKEQ. This CDR3 has 16 residues. The CDR3 DNA reads as TGTGCCAGCAGCACCGGGACTAGCGGGTCCTACAATGAGCAGTTCTTC. It translates to CASSTGTSGSYNEQFF.

The chain recombines TRBV5-4 with TRBJ2-1; TRBD1 might be the D (5 bases). The CDR3 is 13 residues long. Trimming removed 4 bases at V and 6 bases at J, with 11 bases between. Germline assignment: CDR1 SGHNT and CDR2 YYREEE (reference sequence). CDR3: CASSEDIVNEQFF. CDR3 coding DNA: TGTGCCAGCAGCGAGGACATCGTCAATGAGCAGTTCTTC.

The CDR3 sequence is CASSARRERGFTDTQYF. In nucleotides, the CDR3 is TGTGCCAGCAGTGCAAGGCGGGAGCGGGGTTTTACAGATACGCAGTATTTT. This chain uses TRBV6-1 with TRBJ2-3; TRBD2 matches 7 bases. Germline V gene sequence: CDR1 MNHNS, CDR2 SASEGT. V dropped 4 bases and J dropped 3; count of bases not matched to a gene: 13. There are 17 residues in the CDR3.

Only a few counts were recorded for this clone. The chain combines TRBV4-2 with TRBJ2-1; TRBD2 matches 10 bases. Per germline, CDR1 LGHNA and CDR2 YNFKEQ. The CDR3 spans 16 residues. The V gene end was trimmed by 0 bases and the J gene end by 6 bases; junction bases not matched to a gene: 5. CDR3 region: CASSQDPSGSSNEQFF. For the CDR3, the DNA is TGTGCCAGCAGCCAAGATCCTAGCGGGAGTAGCAATGAGCAGTTCTTC.

In its sample, this clone was seen once. This chain uses TRBV7-9 with TRBJ2-7; TRBD1 might be the D (6 bases). V lost 5 bases and J lost 4, with 18 bases in between. The CDR3 is made up of 15 amino acids. Looked up from germline, CDR1 is SEHNR and CDR2 is FQNEAQ (reference sequence). The CDR3 sequence is CASSPPDSLAYEQYF. CDR3 nucleotide sequence: TGTGCCAGCAGCCCTCCGGACAGCCTGGCGTACGAGCAGTACTTC.

The J gene is TRBJ1-2, the V gene TRBV27; the D is unclear. This CDR3 spans 16 amino acids. The ends were cut back, 8 bases at V and 0 bases at J, with 19 bases in the middle. CDR1 is MNHEY, CDR2 SMNVEV, per germline (reference sequence). This CDR3 reads CASRSGGSRANYGYTF. CDR3 DNA: TGTGCCAGCCGATCTGGAGGCTCCAGAGCTAACTATGGCTACACCTTC.

V gene TRBV7-9 combines with J gene TRBJ2-2, with TRBD2 matching 10 bases. J lost 6 bases, V lost 4 bases, and 8 bases had no gene match. The CDR3 contains 16 residues. Germline assignment: CDR1 SEHNR and CDR2 FQNEAQ (reference sequence). The CDR3 sequence: CASSSLVAGGAGELFF. The CDR3 DNA is TGTGCCAGCAGCTCTCTAGTAGCGGGAGGCGCCGGGGAGCTGTTTTTT.

The chain links TRBV5-6 to TRBJ1-6, with D uncertain. The CDR3 sequence is 15 residues long. V lost 1 base, J lost 2 bases, and 7 bases lay in between. The germline CDR1 and CDR2 sequences are SGHDT and YYEEEE. The CDR3: CASSLRTAYNSPLHF. The DNA for the CDR3 is TGTGCCAGCAGCTTGCGAACAGCCTATAATTCACCCCTCCACTTT. Together with reference TRBV5-6 and TRBJ1-6, the CDR3 gives the full variable domain: DAGVTQSPTHLIKTRGQQVTLRCSPKSGHDTVSWYQQALGQGPQFIFQYYEEEERQRGNFPDRFSGHQFPNYSSELNVNALLLGDSALYLCASSLRTAYNSPLHFGNGTRLTVT.

This chain connects TRBV13 to TRBJ1-2, with D tentatively TRBD1 (5 bases). Germline loops: CDR1 PRHDT, CDR2 FYEKMQ (reference sequence). V lost 4 bases, J lost 3 bases, and 21 bases lay in between. The CDR3 consists of 17 residues. The CDR3 DNA reads as TGTGCCAGCAGCTCGGAGGGGCAGAACATAAGAGACTATGGCTACACCTTC. This gives the protein CASSSEGQNIRDYGYTF.

This clone was counted a single time. The gene calls are TRBV4-3 and TRBJ2-7; 10 bases are a match to TRBD2. With 0 bases clipped from V and 6 bases from J, the junction kept 14 bases outside the gene matches. In germline, CDR1 is LGHNA, CDR2 YSLEER. The CDR3 is made up of 18 amino acids. Here the CDR3 reads CASSQDRRVRLAGVEQYF. The CDR3 region has the DNA TGCGCCAGCAGCCAAGATCGAAGAGTGAGGCTAGCGGGAGTCGAGCAGTACTTC.

V is TRBV30 and J is TRBJ2-3, with 9 nucleotides matching TRBD2. The CDR3 totals 15 residues. Trimming cost V 1 base and J 10 bases; bases outside gene matches: 12. Germline V gene lookup returns CDR1 GTSNPN and CDR2 SVGIG (reference sequence). In nucleotides, the CDR3 is TGTGCCTGGAGTGAGGCTAGCGGGAAGTTTTGGCCGCAGTATTTT. Amino acids: CAWSEASGKFWPQYF.

This rearrangement joins TRBV19 to TRBJ1-5; 10 bases match TRBD1. Unmatched junction bases numbered 11, after V lost 4 bases and J lost 2 bases. Germline loops: CDR1 LNHDA, CDR2 SQIVND (reference sequence). CDR3 length: 18 amino acids. In nucleotides, the CDR3 is TGTGCCAGTAGTAAACCCTCCGGGACAGGGGTCGGCAATCAGCCCCAGCATTTT. This sequence encodes CASSKPSGTGVGNQPQHF. Looking up the rest from reference TRBV19 and TRBJ1-5 gives the full variable domain: DGGITQSPKYLFRKEGQNVTLSCEQNLNHDAMYWYRQDPGQGLRLIYYSQIVNDFQKGDIAEGYSVSREKKESFPLTVTSAQKNPTAFYLCASSKPSGTGVGNQPQHFGDGTRLSIL.

This clone was found once. The chain uses TRBV15 and TRBJ2-7; 11 bases map to TRBD1. This CDR3 is built from 14 residues. Germline trimming cut 4 bases from V and 5 bases from J; bases unmatched to any gene: 4. CDR1 and CDR2 from the germline V gene are LNHNV and YYDKDF (reference sequence). The CDR3 coding sequence is TGTGCCACCAGCAAGGACAGGGGGCCGGACGAGCAGTACTTC. This codes for CATSKDRGPDEQYF.

This clone was counted between two and nine times. V is TRBV7-2 and J is TRBJ1-1, with 7 bases that match TRBD1. Trimming cost V 5 bases and J 0 bases; bases outside gene matches: 9. The CDR3 consists of 16 residues. Germline CDR1 is SGHTA and CDR2 is FQGNSA. CDR3 protein: CASSPKTGPLNTEAFF. The CDR3 bases are TGTGCCAGCAGCCCCAAGACAGGGCCATTGAACACTGAAGCTTTCTTT.

V usage is TRBV4-1 and J usage is TRBJ1-3; 10 nucleotides line up with TRBD1. The CDR3 loop spans 14 amino acids. The germline V gene encodes CDR1 MGHRA and CDR2 YSYEKL. J gave up 4 bases and V 4 bases, and 1 base lay outside the gene matches. CDR3 nucleotide sequence: TGCGCCAGCAGCCCGGGACAGGGGGGAAACACCATATATTTT. It encodes CASSPGQGGNTIYF.

The genes are TRBV21-1 and TRBJ2-3; the table gives TRBD1 as D, unverified against the DNA. TRBV21-1 is labeled a pseudogene. The CDR3 runs 15 residues. The CDR3 spells CASSKWQHYTDTQYF. In nucleotides, the CDR3 is TGTGCCAGCAGCAAATGGCAACATTACACAGATACGCAGTATTTT.

V is TRBV6-1 and J is TRBJ2-7, with 9 bases lining up with TRBD2. The CDR3 runs to 15 residues. Germline loops: CDR1 MNHNS, CDR2 SASEGT. V lost 7 bases and J lost 9; bases outside the gene matches: 16. DNA for the CDR3: TGTGCCAGCACCTATACGGAGGCTAGCGGGACGGGGCAGTACTTC. Translation gives CASTYTEASGTGQYF.

The rearrangement links TRBV5-4 to TRBJ2-1; 7 bases agree with TRBD1. The CDR3 extends over 13 amino acids. Germline CDR1 SGHNT, CDR2 YYREEE (reference sequence). Losses at the gene ends were 5 bases for V and 4 bases for J; bases not matched to a gene: 3. CDR3 coding DNA: TGTGCCAGCAGGCGACAGGGATACAATGAGCAGTTCTTC. Protein: CASRRQGYNEQFF.

The genes are TRBV30 and TRBJ2-7, with D perhaps matching TRBD1 (5 bases). Germline loops: CDR1 GTSNPN, CDR2 SVGIG (reference sequence). V dropped 0 bases and J dropped 5 bases, with 23 bases sitting between them. CDR3 length: 17 residues. In DNA form, the CDR3 reads TGTGCCTGGAGTGTTGTCCCAAACCTCCAGGGAAGCGACGAGCAGTACTTC. This codes for CAWSVVPNLQGSDEQYF. Looking up the rest from reference TRBV30 and TRBJ2-7 gives the full variable domain: SQTIHQWPATLVQPVGSPLSLECTVEGTSNPNLYWYRQAAGRGLQLLFYSVGIGQISSEVPQNLSASRPQDRQFILSSKKLLLSDSGFYLCAWSVVPNLQGSDEQYFGPGTRLTVT.

The rearrangement links TRBV7-2 to TRBJ2-5, with TRBD2 identical over 11 bases. The CDR3 consists of 15 residues. Germline V CDR1 and CDR2: SGHTA, FQGNSA. The junction had 6 bases not matched to a gene; V was cut back by 5 bases and J by 4 bases. The CDR3 DNA is TGTGCCAGCAGCCCGGGACTAGCGGACTTAGAGACCCAGTACTTC. Residues: CASSPGLADLETQYF. The full variable domain, its missing parts supplied by reference TRBV7-2 and TRBJ2-5, is GAGVSQSPSNKVTEKGKDVELRCDPISGHTALYWYRQSLGQGLEFLIYFQGNSAPDKSGLPSDRFSAERTGGSVSTLTIQRTQQEDSAVYLCASSPGLADLETQYFGPGTRLLVL.

V usage is TRBV7-9 and J usage is TRBJ1-2; no reliable D call. Looked up from germline, CDR1 is SEHNR and CDR2 is FQNEAQ (reference sequence). CDR3 length: 14 residues. Deletions cut 4 bases from V and 0 bases from J, with 9 bases between. The chain's CDR3 is CASSWAYSNYGYTF. CDR3 in DNA: TGTGCCAGCAGCTGGGCTTACTCTAACTATGGCTACACCTTC.

V is TRBV7-9 and J is TRBJ1-2; D possibly corresponds to TRBD1 (6 bases). Trimming left V 1 base short and J 8 bases short, with 20 bases between. This CDR3 is built from 16 residues. Per the germline V gene, CDR1 is SEHNR and CDR2 is FQNEAQ (reference sequence). The DNA of the CDR3 is TGTGCCAGCAGCTTAGTAGTGGACAGATGGAAAAAAGGCTACACCTTC. Translating gives CASSLVVDRWKKGYTF.